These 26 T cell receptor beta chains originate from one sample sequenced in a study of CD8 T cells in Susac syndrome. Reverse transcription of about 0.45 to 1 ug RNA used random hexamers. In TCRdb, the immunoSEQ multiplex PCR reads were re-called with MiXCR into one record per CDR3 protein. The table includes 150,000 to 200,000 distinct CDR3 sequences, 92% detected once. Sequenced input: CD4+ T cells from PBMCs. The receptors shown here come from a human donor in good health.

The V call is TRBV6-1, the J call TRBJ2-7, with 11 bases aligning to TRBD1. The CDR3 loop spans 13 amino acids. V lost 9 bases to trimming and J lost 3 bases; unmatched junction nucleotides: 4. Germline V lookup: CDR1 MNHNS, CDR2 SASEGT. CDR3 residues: CASQDRGHYEQYF. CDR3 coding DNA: TGTGCCAGTCAGGACAGGGGGCACTACGAGCAGTACTTC.

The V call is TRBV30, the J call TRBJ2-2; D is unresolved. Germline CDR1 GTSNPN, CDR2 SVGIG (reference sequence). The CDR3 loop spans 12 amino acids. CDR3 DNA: TGTGCTTATGGAGTAGGTATCTGGGAGCTGTTTTTT. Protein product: CAYGVGIWELFF.

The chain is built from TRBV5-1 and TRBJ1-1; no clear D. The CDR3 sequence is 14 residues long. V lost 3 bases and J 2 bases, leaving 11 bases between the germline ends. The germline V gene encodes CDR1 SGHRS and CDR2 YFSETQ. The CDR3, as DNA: TGCGCCAGCAGCTCGGATCCCTCTAACACTGAAGCTTTCTTT. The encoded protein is CASSSDPSNTEAFF.

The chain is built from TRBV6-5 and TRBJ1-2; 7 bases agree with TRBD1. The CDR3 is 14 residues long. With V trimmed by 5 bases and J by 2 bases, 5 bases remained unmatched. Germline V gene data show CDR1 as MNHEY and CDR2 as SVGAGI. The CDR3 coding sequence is TGTGCCAGCAGTAAGGACAGGTTGAACTATGGCTACACCTTC. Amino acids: CASSKDRLNYGYTF.

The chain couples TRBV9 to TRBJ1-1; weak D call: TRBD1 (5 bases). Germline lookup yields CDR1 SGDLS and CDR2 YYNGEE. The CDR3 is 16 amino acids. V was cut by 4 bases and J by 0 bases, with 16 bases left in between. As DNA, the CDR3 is TGTGCCAGCAGCTCAGGGTACTCTCTTATGAACACTGAAGCTTTCTTT. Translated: CASSSGYSLMNTEAFF.

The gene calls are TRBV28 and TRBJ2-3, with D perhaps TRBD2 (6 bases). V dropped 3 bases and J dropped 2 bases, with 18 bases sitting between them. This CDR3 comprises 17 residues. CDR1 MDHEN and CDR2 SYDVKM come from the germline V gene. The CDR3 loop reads CASSLVGRGLLTDTQYF. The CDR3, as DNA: TGTGCCAGCAGTTTGGTGGGAAGGGGACTCCTCACAGATACGCAGTATTTT.

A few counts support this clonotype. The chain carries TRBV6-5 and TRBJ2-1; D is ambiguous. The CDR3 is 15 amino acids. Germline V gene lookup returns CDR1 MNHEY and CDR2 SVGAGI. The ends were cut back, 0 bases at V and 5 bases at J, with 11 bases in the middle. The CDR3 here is CASSYSRLLNNEQFF. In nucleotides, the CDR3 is TGTGCCAGCAGTTACTCGCGACTCTTAAACAATGAGCAGTTCTTC.

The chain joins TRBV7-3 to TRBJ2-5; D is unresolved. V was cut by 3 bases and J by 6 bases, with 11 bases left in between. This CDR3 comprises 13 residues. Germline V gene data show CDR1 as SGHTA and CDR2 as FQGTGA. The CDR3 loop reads CASSFDYGQTQYF. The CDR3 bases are TGTGCCAGCAGCTTCGATTACGGGCAGACCCAGTACTTC.

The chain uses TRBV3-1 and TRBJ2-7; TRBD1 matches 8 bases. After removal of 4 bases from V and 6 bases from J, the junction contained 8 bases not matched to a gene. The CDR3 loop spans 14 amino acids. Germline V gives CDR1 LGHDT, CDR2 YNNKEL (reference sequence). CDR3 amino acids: CASSRTGMGREQYF. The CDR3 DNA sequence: TGTGCCAGCAGCCGGACAGGGATGGGGCGCGAGCAGTACTTC.

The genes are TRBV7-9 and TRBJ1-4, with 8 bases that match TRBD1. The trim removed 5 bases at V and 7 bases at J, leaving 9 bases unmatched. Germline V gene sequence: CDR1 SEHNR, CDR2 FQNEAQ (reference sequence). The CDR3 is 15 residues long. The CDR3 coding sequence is TGTGCCAGCAGCACCCCGACAGGGGTCGTTGAAAAACTGTTTTTT. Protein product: CASSTPTGVVEKLFF.

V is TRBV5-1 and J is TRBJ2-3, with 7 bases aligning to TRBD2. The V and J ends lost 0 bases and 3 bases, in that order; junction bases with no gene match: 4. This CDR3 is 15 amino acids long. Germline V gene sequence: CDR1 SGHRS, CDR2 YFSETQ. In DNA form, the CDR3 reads TGCGCCAGCAGCTTGGTACTAGCGAGTACAGATACGCAGTATTTT. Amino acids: CASSLVLASTDTQYF.

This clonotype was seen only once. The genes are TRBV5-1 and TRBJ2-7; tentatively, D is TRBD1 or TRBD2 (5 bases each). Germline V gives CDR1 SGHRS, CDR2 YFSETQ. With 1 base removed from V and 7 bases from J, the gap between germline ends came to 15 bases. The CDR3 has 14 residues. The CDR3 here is CASSLLHGEGEQYF. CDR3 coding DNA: TGCGCCAGCAGCTTGTTACATGGCGAGGGGGAGCAGTACTTC.

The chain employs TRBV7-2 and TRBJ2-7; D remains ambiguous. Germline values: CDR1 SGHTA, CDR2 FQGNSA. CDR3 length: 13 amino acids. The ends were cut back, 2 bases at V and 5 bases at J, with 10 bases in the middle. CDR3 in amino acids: CASSLSTLDEQYF. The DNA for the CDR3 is TGTGCCAGCAGCTTAAGTACTCTAGACGAGCAGTACTTC.

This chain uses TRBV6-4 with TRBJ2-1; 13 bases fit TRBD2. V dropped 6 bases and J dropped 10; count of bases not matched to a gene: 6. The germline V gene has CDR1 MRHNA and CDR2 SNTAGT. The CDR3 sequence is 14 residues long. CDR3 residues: CASRGLAGAGEQFF. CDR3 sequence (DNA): TGTGCCAGCAGAGGACTAGCGGGAGCAGGCGAGCAGTTCTTC.

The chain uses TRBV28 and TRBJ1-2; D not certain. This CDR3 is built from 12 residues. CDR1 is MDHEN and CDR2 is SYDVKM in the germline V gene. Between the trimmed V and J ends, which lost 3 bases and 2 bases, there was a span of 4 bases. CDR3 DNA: TGTGCCAGCAGTTTGAGAAACTATGGCTACACCTTC. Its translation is CASSLRNYGYTF.

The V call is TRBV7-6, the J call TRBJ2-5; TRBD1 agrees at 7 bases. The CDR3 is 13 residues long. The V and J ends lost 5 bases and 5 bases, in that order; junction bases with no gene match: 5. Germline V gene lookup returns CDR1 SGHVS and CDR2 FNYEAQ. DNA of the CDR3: TGTGCCAGCAGCATCGACAGGGCGGAGACCCAGTACTTC. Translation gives CASSIDRAETQYF.

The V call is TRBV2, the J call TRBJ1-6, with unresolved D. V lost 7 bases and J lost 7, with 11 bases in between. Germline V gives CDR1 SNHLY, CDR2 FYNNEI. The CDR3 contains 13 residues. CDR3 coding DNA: TGTGCCAGCAATACAGAGAGAAATTCACCCCTCCACTTT. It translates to CASNTERNSPLHF.

The CDR3 region has the DNA TGCAGCGCCCGATTCTCTGGGGCCAACGTCCTGACTTTC. Translation: CSARFSGANVLTF. This sequence joins TRBV29-1 and TRBJ2-6, with D unresolved. Germline CDR1 SQVTM, CDR2 ANQGSEA. V shed 7 bases and J shed 0 bases, with 7 bases lying between them. The CDR3 spans 13 residues.

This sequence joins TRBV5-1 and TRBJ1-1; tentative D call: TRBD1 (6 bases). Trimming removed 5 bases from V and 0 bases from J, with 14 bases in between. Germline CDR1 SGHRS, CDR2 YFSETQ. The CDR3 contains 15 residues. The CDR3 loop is CASRWRGGMNTEAFF. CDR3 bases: TGCGCCAGCAGATGGAGGGGGGGCATGAACACTGAAGCTTTCTTT.

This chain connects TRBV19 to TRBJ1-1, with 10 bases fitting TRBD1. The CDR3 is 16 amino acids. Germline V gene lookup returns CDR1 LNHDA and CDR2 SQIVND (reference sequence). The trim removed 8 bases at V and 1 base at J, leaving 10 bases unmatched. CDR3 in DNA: TGTGCCAGTGGGGGACAGGGGAGGGTTCGGAACACTGAAGCTTTCTTT. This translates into CASGGQGRVRNTEAFF.

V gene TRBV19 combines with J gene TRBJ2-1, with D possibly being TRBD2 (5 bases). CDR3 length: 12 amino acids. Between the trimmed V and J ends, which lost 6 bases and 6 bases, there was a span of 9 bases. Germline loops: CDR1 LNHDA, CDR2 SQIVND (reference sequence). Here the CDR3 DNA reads TGTGCCAGTAGCCTAGCACGCAATGAGCAGTTCTTC. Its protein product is CASSLARNEQFF.

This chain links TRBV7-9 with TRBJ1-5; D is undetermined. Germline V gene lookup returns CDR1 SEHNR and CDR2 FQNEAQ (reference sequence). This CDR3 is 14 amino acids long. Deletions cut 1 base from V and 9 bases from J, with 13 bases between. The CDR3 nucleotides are TGTGCCAGCAGCTTAGGGGGAGGTCTGGGGCCCCAGCATTTT. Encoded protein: CASSLGGGLGPQHF.

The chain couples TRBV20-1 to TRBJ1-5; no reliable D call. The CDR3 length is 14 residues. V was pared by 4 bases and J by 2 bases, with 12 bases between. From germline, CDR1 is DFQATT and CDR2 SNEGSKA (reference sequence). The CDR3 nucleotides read TGCAGTGCTACCCCGTTATCAGGCAATCAGCCCCAGCATTTT. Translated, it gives CSATPLSGNQPQHF.

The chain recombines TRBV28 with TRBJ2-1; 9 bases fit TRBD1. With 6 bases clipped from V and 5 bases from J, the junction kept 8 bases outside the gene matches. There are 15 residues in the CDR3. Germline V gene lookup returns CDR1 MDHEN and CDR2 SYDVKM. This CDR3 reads CASSPPGQGNNEQFF. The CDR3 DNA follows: TGTGCCAGCAGCCCACCGGGACAGGGAAACAATGAGCAGTTCTTC.

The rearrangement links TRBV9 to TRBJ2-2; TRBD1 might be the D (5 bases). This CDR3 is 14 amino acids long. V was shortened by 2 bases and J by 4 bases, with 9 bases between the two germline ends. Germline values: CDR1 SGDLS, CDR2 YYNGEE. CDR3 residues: CASSVQGSTGELFF. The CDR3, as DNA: TGTGCCAGCAGCGTCCAGGGTAGCACCGGGGAGCTGTTTTTT.

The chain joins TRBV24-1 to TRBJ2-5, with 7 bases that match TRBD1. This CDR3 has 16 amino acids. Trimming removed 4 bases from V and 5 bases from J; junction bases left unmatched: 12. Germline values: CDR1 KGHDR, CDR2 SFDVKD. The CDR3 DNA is TGTGCCACCAGTGAGCGAAACAGGGGATGGTTGGAGACCCAGTACTTC. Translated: CATSERNRGWLETQYF.